This T cell receptor (beta chain) was obtained from a study of Graves' ophthalmopathy and Graves' hyperthyroidism (dated by TCRdb to between 2018 and 2020). About the study as a whole: Peripheral blood was collected at initial diagnosis, prior to any treatment. To tell Graves' ophthalmopathy apart from Graves' hyperthyroidism, and to predict which patients would progress to ophthalmopathy, the study relied on TCR beta repertoire signatures. To explore V-J signatures that distinguish ophthalmopathy from hyperthyroidism, a discovery set of 100 patients was enrolled, made up of around 40 with ophthalmopathy and around 60 with stable hyperthyroidism. After sampling, hyperthyroidism patients received methimazole starting at 30 mg daily, and ophthalmopathy patients received high-dose intravenous methylprednisolone. In total, 135 blood samples were TCR-sequenced: 40 to 45 ophthalmopathy, under 85 hyperthyroidism and 17 hyperthyroidism-to-ophthalmopathy patients. The 100 discovery patients were randomly split 7:3 into training and test sets. An independent validation cohort was composed of around 19 hyperthyroidism patients and more than 15 patients who later progressed from hyperthyroidism to ophthalmopathy. In roughly 6 hyperthyroidism patients, the T-cell repertoires found in thyroid tissue were compared with those found in blood. General findings and caveats noted by the study authors: In cross-validation, the 13-signature model distinguished ophthalmopathy from stable hyperthyroidism with 85% to 90% sensitivity and about 84% specificity, and in the test set the corresponding values were around 80% and 75%. In validation, the model predicted ophthalmopathy progression with roughly 68% sensitivity and less than 80% specificity; about a dozen predicted patients were CT-confirmed with GO in a median of approximately 6.2 months. Most of the expanded thyroid clonotypes with a frequency above 0.001 were also detected in blood, and it was suggested that the thyroid immune response may be reflected by blood repertoires. Sample size was not predetermined statistically, and investigators were not blinded to group allocation.

For repertoire sequencing, the TCR beta CDR3 regions were amplified from RNA transcripts. The first round was an RT-PCR using HTBI primers with the Qiagen OneStep RT-PCR kit, and this first round was followed by a second-round multiplex PCR, then size selection and purification. Libraries were sequenced paired-end with 100 bp reads on an Illumina HiSeq2000. From the authors' description of their analysis: SOAPnuke was used to process the reads, throwing out any read that had adapters, had uncalled bases, had a mean Phred below 15, or lacked an exact constant-primer or identifier match. High-quality paired reads were merged with COPE v1.2.5. Unique nucleotide sequences were defined as clonotypes and aligned to IMGT TRB V, D and J references using MiTCR v1.1. The analysis was limited to V-J combinations with a frequency above 0.0001, which together covered more than 98% of repertoires. For each V-J combination, a TCR clonal expansion and chaos score was defined as F50 clonal expansion divided by the chaos observed in the TCRdist matrix. Welch's t-statistics and random forest were used to reduce features to about 13 V-J combinations, which were fed into a naive Bayes classifier. The similarity between thyroid and blood repertoires was quantified using the Morisita-Horn index. TCRdb ran its own pipeline on the public reads, namely fastp trimming at Q25 and MiXCR clone calling, and kept in-frame beta chains. When rows share a CDR3 protein, they turn into one entry using the most common DNA and genes. The V and J calls here are based on TCRdb, not the publication. The sample has about 15,000 distinct CDR3 sequences on record, 50% of them singletons. Around 50% of the sample goes to the ten largest clones.

Relative to germline, V is missing 4 bases and J is missing 2 bases, with 10 bases of the junction outside any gene match. CDR1 and CDR2 are drawn from the germline V gene: SGHRS, YFSETQ. CDR3 length: 16 amino acids, cysteine to phenylalanine. Only the CDR3 region is kept as DNA, spanning 48 bases read in frame from base 1. This clonotype was seen more than once but under ten times. Its antigen specificity is not known. No base qualities exist here, and no much larger clone lies one base off it. The ophthalmopathy patients had moderately to severely active disease, with a Clinical Activity Score of 3 or higher, a NOSPECS grade of 4 or higher, and a disease duration of less than 3 months. Patients with other autoimmune diseases, uncontrolled infections, pregnancy or lactation were excluded from the study. Diagnosis was based on clinical symptoms, serum thyroxine, TRAb, thyroid ultrasound and orbital computed tomography. Using Ficoll-Paque density gradient centrifugation, PBMCs were isolated from 8.5 to 10 ml of fresh peripheral blood. Total RNA was extracted with Trizol reagent and quality-checked on an Agilent 2100 Bioanalyzer.

This sequence uses TRBV5-1 and TRBJ2-7, and 9 junctional nucleotides match TRBD2. The clonotype comes from a woman aged 25 to 45 with Graves' ophthalmopathy. Donor details come from another sample of the same person, matched by shared clones. Sequences were obtained from peripheral blood. The nucleotide sequence is given as TGCGCCAGCAGCCTACGACTAGCGGTACCCACCTACGAGCAGTACTTC. Its coded protein is CASSLRLAVPTYEQYF. Here the CDR3 is joined to the reference TRBV5-1 and TRBJ2-7 genes, and the full variable domain is: KAGVTQTPRYLIKTRGQQVTLSCSPISGHRSVSWYQQTPGQGLQFLFEYFSETQRNKGNFPGRFSGRQFSNSRSEMNVSTLELGDSALYLCASSLRLAVPTYEQYFGPGTRLTVT.